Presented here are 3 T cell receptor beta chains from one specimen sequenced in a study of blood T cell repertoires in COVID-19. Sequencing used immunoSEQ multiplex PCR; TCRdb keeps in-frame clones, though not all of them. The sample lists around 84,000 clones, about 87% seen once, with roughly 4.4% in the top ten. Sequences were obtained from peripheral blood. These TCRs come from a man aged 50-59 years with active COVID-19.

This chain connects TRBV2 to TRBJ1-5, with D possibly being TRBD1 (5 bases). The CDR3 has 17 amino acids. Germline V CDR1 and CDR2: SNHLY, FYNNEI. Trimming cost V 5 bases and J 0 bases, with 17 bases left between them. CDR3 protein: CASSLTFDSTSNQPQHF. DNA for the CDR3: TGTGCCAGCAGTCTCACATTCGACAGTACTAGCAATCAGCCCCAGCATTTT.

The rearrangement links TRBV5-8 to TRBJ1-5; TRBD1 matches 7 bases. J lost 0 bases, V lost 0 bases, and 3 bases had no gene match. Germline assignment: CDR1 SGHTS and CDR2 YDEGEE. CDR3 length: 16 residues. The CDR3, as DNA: TGTGCCAGCAGCTTGGCGGACAGGTATAGCAATCAGCCCCAGCATTTT. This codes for CASSLADRYSNQPQHF.

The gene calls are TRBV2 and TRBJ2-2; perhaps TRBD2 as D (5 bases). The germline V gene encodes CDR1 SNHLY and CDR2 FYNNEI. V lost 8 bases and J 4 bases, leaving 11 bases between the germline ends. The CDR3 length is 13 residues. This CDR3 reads CASGVAGTGELFF. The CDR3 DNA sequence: TGTGCCAGCGGGGTGGCGGGCACCGGGGAGCTGTTTTTT.